The 2 T cell receptor beta chains in this list originate from one sample, sequenced in a study of T cell responses to AZD1222 COVID-19 vaccine. Profiled with immunoSEQ multiplex PCR; TCRdb holds only in-frame clones, not every one. The table records fewer than 75,000 clones, around 90% of them present only once. The sample here was peripheral blood, taken 28 days after the second dose of the MenACWY control vaccine. The origin of the receptors is an adult who received the MenACWY meningococcal vaccine as a control.

This chain connects TRBV5-1 to TRBJ1-3; no definite D call. The CDR3 has 13 amino acids. V lost 4 bases and J lost 9, with 14 bases in between. Germline V gene sequence: CDR1 SGHRS, CDR2 YFSETQ. Here the CDR3 DNA reads TGCGCCAGCAGCCCCGGATCTGGCGCCACCATATATTTT. Residues: CASSPGSGATIYF.

This rearrangement joins TRBV6-5 to TRBJ1-1; no clear D gene. Trimming took 1 base from V and 4 from J, leaving 7 bases between them. Germline V CDR1 and CDR2: MNHEY, SVGAGI. CDR3 length: 13 residues. The DNA for the CDR3 is TGTGCCAGCAGTTACTATGGGATCACTGAAGCTTTCTTT. Protein product: CASSYYGITEAFF.